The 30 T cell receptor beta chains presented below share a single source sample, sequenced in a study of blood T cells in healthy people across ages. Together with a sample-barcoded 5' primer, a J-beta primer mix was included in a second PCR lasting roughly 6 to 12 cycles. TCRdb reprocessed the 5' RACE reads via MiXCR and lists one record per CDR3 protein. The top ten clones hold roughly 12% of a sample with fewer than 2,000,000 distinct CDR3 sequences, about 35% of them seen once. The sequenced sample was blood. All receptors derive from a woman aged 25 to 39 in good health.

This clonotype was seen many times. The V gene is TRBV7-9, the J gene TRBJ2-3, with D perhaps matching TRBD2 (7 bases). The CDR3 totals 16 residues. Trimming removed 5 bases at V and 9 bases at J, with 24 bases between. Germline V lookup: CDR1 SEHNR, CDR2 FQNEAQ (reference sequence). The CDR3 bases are TGTGCCAGCAGCCCAGGGGCGGGGGCCTACCTGGGGACGCAGTATTTT. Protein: CASSPGAGAYLGTQYF.

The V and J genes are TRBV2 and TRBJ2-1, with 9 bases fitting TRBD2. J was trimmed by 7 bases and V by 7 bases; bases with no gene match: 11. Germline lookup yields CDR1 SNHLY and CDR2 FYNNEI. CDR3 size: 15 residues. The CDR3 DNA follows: TGTGCCAGCACCTCGAGTAGCGGGGGTTGGAATGAGCAGTTCTTC. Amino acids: CASTSSSGGWNEQFF.

CDR3 amino acids: CSATFINTDTQYF. The CDR3 DNA sequence: TGCAGTGCTACCTTCATAAACACAGATACGCAGTATTTT. This rearrangement joins TRBV20-1 to TRBJ2-3, with D unclear. This CDR3 is built from 13 residues. V was cut by 4 bases and J by 2 bases, with 10 bases left in between. Germline loops: CDR1 DFQATT, CDR2 SNEGSKA (reference sequence).

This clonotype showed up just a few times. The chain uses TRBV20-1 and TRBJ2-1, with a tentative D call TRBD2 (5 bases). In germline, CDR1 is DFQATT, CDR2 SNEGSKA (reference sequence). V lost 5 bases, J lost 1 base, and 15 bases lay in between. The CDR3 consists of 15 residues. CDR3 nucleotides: TGCAGTGCTGAAACTAGAACCGTATCCTACAATGAGCAGTTCTTC. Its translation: CSAETRTVSYNEQFF.

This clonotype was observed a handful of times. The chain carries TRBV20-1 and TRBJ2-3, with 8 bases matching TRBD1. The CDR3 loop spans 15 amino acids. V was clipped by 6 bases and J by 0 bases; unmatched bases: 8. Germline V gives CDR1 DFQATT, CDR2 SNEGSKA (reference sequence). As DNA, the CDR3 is TGCAGTGCCCACGGACAGGGTCGAAGCACAGATACGCAGTATTTT. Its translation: CSAHGQGRSTDTQYF.

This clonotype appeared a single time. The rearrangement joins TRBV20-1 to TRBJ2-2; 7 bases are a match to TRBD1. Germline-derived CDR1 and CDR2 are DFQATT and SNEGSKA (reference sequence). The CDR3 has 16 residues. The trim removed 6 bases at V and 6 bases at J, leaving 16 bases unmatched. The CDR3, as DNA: TGCAGTGCCACTTTCCGGGACAGTATGGTTCCCGGGGAGCTGTTTTTT. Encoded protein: CSATFRDSMVPGELFF.

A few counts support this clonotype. The CDR3 bases are TGTGCCACCAGCAGAGATGGACTAGCGGCCTCGAACACCGGGGAGCTGTTTTTT. Its protein is CATSRDGLAASNTGELFF. The chain carries TRBV15 and TRBJ2-2; 10 bases match TRBD2. The CDR3 has 18 residues. J lost 0 bases, V lost 0 bases, and 4 bases had no gene match. From germline, CDR1 is LNHNV and CDR2 YYDKDF (reference sequence).

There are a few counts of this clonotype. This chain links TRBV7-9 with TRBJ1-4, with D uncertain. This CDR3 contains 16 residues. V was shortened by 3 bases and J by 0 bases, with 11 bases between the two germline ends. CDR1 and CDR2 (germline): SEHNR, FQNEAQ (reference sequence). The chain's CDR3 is CASSFTGKATNEKLFF. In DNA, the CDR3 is TGTGCCAGCAGCTTTACCGGAAAAGCAACTAATGAAAAACTGTTTTTT.

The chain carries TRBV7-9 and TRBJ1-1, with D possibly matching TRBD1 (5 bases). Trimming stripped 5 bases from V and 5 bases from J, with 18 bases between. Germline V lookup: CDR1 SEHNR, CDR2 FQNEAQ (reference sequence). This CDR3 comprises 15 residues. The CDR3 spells CASSVSRDRKTEAFF. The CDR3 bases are TGTGCCAGCAGCGTCTCCCGGGACCGAAAAACTGAAGCTTTCTTT. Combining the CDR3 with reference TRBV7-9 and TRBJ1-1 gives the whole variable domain DTGVSQNPRHKITKRGQNVTFRCDPISEHNRLYWYRQTLGQGPEFLTYFQNEAQLEKSRLLSDRFSAERPKGSFSTLEIQRTEQGDSAMYLCASSVSRDRKTEAFFGQGTRLTVV.

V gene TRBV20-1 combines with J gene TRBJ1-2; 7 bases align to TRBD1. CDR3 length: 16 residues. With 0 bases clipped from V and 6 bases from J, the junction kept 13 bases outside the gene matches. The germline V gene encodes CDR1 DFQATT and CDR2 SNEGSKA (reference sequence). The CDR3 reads CSARDTRDRGINGYTF. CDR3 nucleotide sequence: TGCAGTGCTAGAGATACCCGGGACAGAGGGATCAATGGCTACACCTTC.

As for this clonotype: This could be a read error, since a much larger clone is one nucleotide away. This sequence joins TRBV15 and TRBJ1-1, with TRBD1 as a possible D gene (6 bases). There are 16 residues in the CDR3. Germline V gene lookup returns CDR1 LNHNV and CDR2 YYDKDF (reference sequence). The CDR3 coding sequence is TGTGTCACCAGCACTTCCTCTACCCTAGGGGACAAAAAAGCTTTCTTT. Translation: CVTSTSSTLGDKKAFF.

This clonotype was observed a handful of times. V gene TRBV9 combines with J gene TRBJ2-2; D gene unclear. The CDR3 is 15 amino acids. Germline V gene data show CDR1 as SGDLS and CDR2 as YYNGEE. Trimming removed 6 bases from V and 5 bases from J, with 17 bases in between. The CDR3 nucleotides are TGTGCCAGCACCCCAGAGAGAAAGGGAACCGGGGAGCTGTTTTTT. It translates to CASTPERKGTGELFF.

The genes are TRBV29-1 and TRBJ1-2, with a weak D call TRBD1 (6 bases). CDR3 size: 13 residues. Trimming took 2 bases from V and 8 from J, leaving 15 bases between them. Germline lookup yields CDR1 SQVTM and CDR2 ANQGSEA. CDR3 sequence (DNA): TGCAGCGTTGAACCCAGGGACCAGGGGGGCTACACCTTC. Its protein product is CSVEPRDQGGYTF. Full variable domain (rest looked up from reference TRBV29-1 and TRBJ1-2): SAVISQKPSRDICQRGTSLTIQCQVDSQVTMMFWYRQQPGQSLTLIATANQGSEATYESGFVIDKFPISRPNLTFSTLTVSNMSPEDSSIYLCSVEPRDQGGYTFGSGTRLTVV.

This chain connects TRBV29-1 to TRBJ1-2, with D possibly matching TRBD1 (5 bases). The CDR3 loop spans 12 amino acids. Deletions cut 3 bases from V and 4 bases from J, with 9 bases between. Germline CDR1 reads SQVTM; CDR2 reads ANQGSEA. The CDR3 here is CSVDRQIYGYTF. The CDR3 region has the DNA TGCAGCGTTGACAGACAGATCTATGGCTACACCTTC.

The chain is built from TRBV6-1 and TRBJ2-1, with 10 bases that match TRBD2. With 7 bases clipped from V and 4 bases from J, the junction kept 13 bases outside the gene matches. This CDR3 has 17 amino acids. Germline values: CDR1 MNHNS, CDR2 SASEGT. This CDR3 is CASKDVLAGFGYNEQFF. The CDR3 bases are TGTGCCAGCAAGGATGTACTAGCGGGATTCGGGTACAATGAGCAGTTCTTC.

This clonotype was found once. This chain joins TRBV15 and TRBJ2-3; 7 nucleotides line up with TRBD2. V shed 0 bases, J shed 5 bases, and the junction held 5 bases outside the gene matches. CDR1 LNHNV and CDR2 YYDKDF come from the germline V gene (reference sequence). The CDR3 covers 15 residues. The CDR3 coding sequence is TGTGCCACCAGCAGAGATTTGTTAGCGGGAGATACGCAGTATTTT. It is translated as CATSRDLLAGDTQYF.

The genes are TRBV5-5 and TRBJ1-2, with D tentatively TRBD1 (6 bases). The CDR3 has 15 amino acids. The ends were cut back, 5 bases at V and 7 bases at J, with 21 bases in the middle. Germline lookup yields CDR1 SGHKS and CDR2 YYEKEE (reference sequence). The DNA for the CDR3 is TGTGCCAGCAGTCCAACACAGGGTCTTATCGTTGGCTACACCTTC. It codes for CASSPTQGLIVGYTF.

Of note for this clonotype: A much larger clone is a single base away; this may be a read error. Here the CDR3 DNA reads TGCAGTGCTAGTTGGCAGGGCAGACCACACGAGCAGTACTTC. Its protein is CSASWQGRPHEQYF. V gene TRBV20-1 combines with J gene TRBJ2-7; TRBD1 might be the D (5 bases). Germline V lookup: CDR1 DFQATT, CDR2 SNEGSKA (reference sequence). This CDR3 contains 14 residues. The V and J ends lost 3 bases and 5 bases respectively, with 17 bases between them.

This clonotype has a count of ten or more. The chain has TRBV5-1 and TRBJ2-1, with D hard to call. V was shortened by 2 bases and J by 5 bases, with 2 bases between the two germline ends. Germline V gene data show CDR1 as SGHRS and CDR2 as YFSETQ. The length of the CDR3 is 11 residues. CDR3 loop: CASSFDNEQFF. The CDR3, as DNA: TGCGCCAGCAGCTTCGACAATGAGCAGTTCTTC.

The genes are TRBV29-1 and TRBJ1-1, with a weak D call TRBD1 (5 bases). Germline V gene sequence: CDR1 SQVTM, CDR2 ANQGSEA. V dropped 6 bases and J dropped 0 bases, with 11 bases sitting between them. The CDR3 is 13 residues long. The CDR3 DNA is TGCAGCGTCTTAGACAGCCTGAACACTGAAGCTTTCTTT. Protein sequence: CSVLDSLNTEAFF.

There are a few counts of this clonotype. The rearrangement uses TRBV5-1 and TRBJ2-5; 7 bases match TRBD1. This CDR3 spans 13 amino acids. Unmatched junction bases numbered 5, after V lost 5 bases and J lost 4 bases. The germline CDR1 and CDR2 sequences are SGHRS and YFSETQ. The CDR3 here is CASRQTGRETQYF. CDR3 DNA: TGCGCCAGCAGACAGACAGGGCGAGAGACCCAGTACTTC. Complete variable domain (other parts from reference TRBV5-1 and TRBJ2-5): KAGVTQTPRYLIKTRGQQVTLSCSPISGHRSVSWYQQTPGQGLQFLFEYFSETQRNKGNFPGRFSGRQFSNSRSEMNVSTLELGDSALYLCASRQTGRETQYFGPGTRLLVL.

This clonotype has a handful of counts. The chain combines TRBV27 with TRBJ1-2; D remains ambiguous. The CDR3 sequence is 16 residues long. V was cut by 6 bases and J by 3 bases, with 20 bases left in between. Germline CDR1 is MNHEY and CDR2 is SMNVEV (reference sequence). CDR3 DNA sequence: TGTGCCAGCAGGACCTTTCGCCAGTGGATCGACTATGGCTACACCTTC. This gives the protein CASRTFRQWIDYGYTF.

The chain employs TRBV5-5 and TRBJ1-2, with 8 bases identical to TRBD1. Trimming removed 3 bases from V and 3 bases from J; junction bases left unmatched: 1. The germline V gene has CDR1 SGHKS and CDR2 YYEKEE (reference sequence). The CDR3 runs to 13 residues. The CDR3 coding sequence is TGTGCCAGCAGCTGGACAGGGTACTATGGCTACACCTTC. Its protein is CASSWTGYYGYTF.

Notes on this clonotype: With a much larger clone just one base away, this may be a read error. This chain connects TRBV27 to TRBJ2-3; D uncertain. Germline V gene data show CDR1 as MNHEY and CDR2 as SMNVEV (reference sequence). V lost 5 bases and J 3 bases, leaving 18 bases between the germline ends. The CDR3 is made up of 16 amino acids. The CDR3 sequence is CASSPDRIDQTDTQYF. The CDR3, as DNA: TGTGCCAGCAGTCCCGACCGAATCGACCAAACAGATACGCAGTATTTT.

In nucleotides, the CDR3 is TGCAGTGCTAGTTTAGCGGGGGGTAGACAAGAGACCCAGTACTTC. It specifies CSASLAGGRQETQYF. The chain carries TRBV20-1 and TRBJ2-5, with TRBD2 matching 10 bases. Germline V gene data show CDR1 as DFQATT and CDR2 as SNEGSKA (reference sequence). The CDR3 contains 15 residues. Trimming cost V 3 bases and J 2 bases; bases outside gene matches: 6.

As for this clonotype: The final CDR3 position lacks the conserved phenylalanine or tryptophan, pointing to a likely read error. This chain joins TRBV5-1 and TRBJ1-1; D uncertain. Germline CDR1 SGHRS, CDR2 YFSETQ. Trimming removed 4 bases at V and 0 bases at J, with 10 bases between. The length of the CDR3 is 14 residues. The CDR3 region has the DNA TGCGCCAGCAGCCTGGAAACACTGAACACTGAAGCTTTCTTG. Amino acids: CASSLETLNTEAFL.

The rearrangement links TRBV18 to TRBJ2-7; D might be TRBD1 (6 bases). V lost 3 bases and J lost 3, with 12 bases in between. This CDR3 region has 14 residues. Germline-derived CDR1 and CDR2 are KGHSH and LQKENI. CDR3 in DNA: TGTGCCAGCTCACCGGGGACAAATAACTACGAGCAGTACTTC. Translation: CASSPGTNNYEQYF.

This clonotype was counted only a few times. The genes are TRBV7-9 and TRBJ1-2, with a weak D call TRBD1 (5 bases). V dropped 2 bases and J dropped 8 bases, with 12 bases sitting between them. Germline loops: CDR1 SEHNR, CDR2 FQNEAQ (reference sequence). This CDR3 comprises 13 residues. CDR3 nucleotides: TGTGCCAGCAGCTTACGGACAATTGACGGCTACACCTTC. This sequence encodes CASSLRTIDGYTF. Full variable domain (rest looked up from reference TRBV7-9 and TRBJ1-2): DTGVSQNPRHKITKRGQNVTFRCDPISEHNRLYWYRQTLGQGPEFLTYFQNEAQLEKSRLLSDRFSAERPKGSFSTLEIQRTEQGDSAMYLCASSLRTIDGYTFGSGTRLTVV.

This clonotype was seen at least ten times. The CDR3 region is CASSLFTSGRNADTQYF. The CDR3 nucleotides read TGTGCCAGCAGCCTCTTTACTAGCGGGAGGAACGCAGATACGCAGTATTTT. The rearrangement links TRBV13 to TRBJ2-3, with 12 positions matching TRBD2. Looked up from germline, CDR1 is PRHDT and CDR2 is FYEKMQ (reference sequence). This CDR3 spans 17 amino acids. The V and J ends lost 5 bases and 4 bases, in that order; junction bases with no gene match: 10. Full variable domain (remainder filled in from reference TRBV13 and TRBJ2-3): AAGVIQSPRHLIKEKRETATLKCYPIPRHDTVYWYQQGPGQDPQFLISFYEKMQSDKGSIPDRFSAQQFSDYHSELNMSSLELGDSALYFCASSLFTSGRNADTQYFGPGTRLTVL.

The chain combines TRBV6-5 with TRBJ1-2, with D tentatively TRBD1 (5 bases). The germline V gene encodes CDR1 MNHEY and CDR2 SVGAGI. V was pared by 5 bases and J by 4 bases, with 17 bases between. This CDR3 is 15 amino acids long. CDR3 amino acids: CASSLIRAAIYGYTF. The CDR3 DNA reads TGTGCCAGCAGTCTGATCAGGGCAGCCATCTATGGCTACACCTTC.